This TCR beta chain came from a study of PD-1 blockade in classical Hodgkin lymphoma. Autologous stem cell transplantation was followed by relapse in every patient, and brentuximab vedotin exposure varied. Libraries were prepared by immunoSEQ multiplex PCR; TCRdb keeps only in-frame clonotypes and omits some of them. The table includes under 70,000 clones, approximately 88% detected once. The TCR sequence derives from a human donor with classical Hodgkin lymphoma. Material: peripheral blood mononuclear cells (PBMCs), obtained at baseline.

The CDR3 DNA reads as TGTGCCTGGAGTGTACTAACTGTTACTTACGAGCAGTACTTC. Its translation: CAWSVLTVTYEQYF. The J gene is TRBJ2-7, the V gene TRBV30, with no clear D. Germline V gene sequence: CDR1 GTSNPN, CDR2 SVGIG (reference sequence). V was trimmed by 0 bases and J by 4 bases, leaving 13 bases between them. The CDR3 has 14 amino acids.